This T cell receptor (beta chain) comes out of a study of Graves' ophthalmopathy and Graves' hyperthyroidism. Enrolled hyperthyroidism patients had a new diagnosis, a duration under 2 months, and an age of 18 to 65. Exclusion applied to patients with other autoimmune diseases, uncontrolled infections, pregnancy or lactation. This clonotype has a handful of counts. The antigen remains unidentified. Amplification targeted the TCR beta CDR3 regions, with RNA transcripts as the source material. First-round RT-PCR employed HTBI primers, with a second-round multiplex PCR after it. TCRdb reprocessed the multiplex PCR reads with MiXCR, giving one entry per CDR3 protein. The table records 400,000 or so distinct CDR3 sequences, about a sixth of them present only once. The ends were cut back, 4 bases at V and 0 bases at J, with 10 bases in the middle. This CDR3 spans 14 amino acids. The germline CDR1 and CDR2 sequences are SGHKS and YYEKEE (reference sequence).

Study-wide points: With about 71% sensitivity and about 78% specificity, the model predicted ophthalmopathy progression. In blood appeared most of the expanded thyroid clonotypes whose frequency exceeded 0.001.

Sequencing input: peripheral blood. The rearrangement links TRBV5-5 to TRBJ1-1; weak D call: TRBD1 (5 bases). This TCR was recovered from an adult woman with stable Graves' hyperthyroidism. CDR3 DNA: TGTGCCAGCAGCGCACAGGCTTTGAACACTGAAGCTTTCTTT. Protein: CASSAQALNTEAFF.